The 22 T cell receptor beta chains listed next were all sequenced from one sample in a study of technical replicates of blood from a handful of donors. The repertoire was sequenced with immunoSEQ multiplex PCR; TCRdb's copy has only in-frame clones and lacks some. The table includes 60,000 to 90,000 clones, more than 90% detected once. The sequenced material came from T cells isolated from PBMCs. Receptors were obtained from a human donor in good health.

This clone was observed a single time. The CDR3 DNA is TGTGCCAGCAGTGAAGCCTTGGGGGGGCAGCCCCAGCATTTT. It is translated as CASSEALGGQPQHF. This chain uses TRBV6-1 with TRBJ1-5; D might be TRBD1 (5 bases). The CDR3 is made up of 14 amino acids. Germline V gives CDR1 MNHNS, CDR2 SASEGT. Trimming removed 0 bases from V and 7 bases from J, with 10 bases in between.

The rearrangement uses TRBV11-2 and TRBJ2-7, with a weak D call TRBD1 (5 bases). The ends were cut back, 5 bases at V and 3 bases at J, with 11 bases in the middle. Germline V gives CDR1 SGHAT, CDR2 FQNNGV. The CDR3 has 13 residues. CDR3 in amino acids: CASSTNRNYEQYF. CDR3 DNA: TGTGCCAGCAGCACAAACAGGAACTACGAGCAGTACTTC.

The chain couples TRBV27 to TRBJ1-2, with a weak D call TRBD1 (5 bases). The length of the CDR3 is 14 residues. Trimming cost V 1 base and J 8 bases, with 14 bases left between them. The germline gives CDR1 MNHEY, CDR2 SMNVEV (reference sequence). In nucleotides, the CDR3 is TGTGCCAGCAGTTTATTCCTTTCAGGGCACGGCTACACCTTC. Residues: CASSLFLSGHGYTF.

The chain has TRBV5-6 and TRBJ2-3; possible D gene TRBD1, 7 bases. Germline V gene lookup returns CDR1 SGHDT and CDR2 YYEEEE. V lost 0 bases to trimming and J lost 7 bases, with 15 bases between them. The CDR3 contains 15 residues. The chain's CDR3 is CASSLGMAGGYTQYF. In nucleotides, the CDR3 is TGTGCCAGCAGCTTGGGTATGGCAGGGGGGTATACGCAGTATTTT.

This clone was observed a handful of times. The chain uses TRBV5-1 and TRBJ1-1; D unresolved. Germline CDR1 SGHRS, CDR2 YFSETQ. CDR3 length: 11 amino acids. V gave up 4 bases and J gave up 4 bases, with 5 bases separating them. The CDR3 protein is CASSVGTEAFF. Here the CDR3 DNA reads TGCGCCAGCAGCGTCGGCACTGAAGCTTTCTTT.

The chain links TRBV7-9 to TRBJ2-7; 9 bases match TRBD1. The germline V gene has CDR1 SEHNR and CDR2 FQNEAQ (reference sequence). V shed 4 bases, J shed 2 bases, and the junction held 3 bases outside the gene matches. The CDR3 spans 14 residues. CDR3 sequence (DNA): TGTGCCAGCAGCTCGGACAGGGGCCCCTACGAGCAGTACTTC. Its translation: CASSSDRGPYEQYF.

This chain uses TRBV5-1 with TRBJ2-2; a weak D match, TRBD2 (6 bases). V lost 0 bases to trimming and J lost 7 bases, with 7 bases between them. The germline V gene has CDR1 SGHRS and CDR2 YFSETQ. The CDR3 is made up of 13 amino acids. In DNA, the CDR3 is TGCGCCAGCAGCTTGGCGGGGGTCGGGGAGCTGTTTTTT. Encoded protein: CASSLAGVGELFF. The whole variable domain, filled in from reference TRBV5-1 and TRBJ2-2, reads KAGVTQTPRYLIKTRGQQVTLSCSPISGHRSVSWYQQTPGQGLQFLFEYFSETQRNKGNFPGRFSGRQFSNSRSEMNVSTLELGDSALYLCASSLAGVGELFFGEGSRLTVL.

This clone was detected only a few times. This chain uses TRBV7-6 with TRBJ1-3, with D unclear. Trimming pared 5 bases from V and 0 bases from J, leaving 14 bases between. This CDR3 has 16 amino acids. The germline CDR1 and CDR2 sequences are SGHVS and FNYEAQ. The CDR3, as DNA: TGTGCCAGCAGCCCCAATGGTGAGAGCTCTGGAAACACCATATATTTT. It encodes CASSPNGESSGNTIYF.

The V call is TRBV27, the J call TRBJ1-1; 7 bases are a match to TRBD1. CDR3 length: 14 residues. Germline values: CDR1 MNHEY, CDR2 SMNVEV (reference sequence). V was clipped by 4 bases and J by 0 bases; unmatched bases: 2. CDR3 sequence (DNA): TGTGCCAGCAGTTGGACAGGAATGAACACTGAAGCTTTCTTT. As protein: CASSWTGMNTEAFF.

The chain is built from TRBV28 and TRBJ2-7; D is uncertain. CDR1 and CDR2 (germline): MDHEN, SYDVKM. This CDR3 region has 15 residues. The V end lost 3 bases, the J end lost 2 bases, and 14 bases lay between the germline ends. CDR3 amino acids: CASSFVRLSAYEQYF. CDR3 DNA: TGTGCCAGCAGTTTTGTCCGCCTCTCAGCCTACGAGCAGTACTTC.

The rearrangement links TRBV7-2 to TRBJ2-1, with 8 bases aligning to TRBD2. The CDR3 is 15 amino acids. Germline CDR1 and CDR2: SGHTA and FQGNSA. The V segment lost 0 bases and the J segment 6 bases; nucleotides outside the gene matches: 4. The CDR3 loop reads CASSLASGGFNEQFF. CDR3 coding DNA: TGTGCCAGCAGCTTAGCGTCGGGAGGGTTCAATGAGCAGTTCTTC.

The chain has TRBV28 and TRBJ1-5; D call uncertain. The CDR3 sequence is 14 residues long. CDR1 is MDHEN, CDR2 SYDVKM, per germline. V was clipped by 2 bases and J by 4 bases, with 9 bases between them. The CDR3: CASSLAGRNQPQHF. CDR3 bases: TGTGCCAGCAGTTTAGCGGGTAGGAATCAGCCCCAGCATTTT.

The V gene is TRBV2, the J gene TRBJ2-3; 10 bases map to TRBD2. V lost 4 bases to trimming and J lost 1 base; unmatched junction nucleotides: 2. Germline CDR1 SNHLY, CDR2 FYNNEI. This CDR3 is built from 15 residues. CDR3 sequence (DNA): TGTGCCAGCAGTGCAGGGACTAGCGGCACAGATACGCAGTATTTT. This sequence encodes CASSAGTSGTDTQYF.

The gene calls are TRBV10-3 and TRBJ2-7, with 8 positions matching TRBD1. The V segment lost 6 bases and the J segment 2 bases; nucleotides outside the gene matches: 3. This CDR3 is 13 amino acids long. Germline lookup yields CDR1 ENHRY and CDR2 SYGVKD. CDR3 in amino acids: CAIRHRGAYEQYF. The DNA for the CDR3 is TGTGCCATCAGGCACAGGGGGGCCTACGAGCAGTACTTC.

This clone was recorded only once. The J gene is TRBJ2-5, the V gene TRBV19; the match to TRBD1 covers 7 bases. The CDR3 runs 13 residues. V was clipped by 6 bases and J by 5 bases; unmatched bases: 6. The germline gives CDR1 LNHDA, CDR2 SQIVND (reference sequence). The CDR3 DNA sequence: TGTGCCAGTAGGCCAGGGGGTTGGGAGACCCAGTACTTC. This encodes CASRPGGWETQYF.

DNA for the CDR3: TGTGCCACACTAGCGGGAGCGGGCTACGAGCAGTACTTC. The encoded protein is CATLAGAGYEQYF. The J gene is TRBJ2-7, the V gene TRBV6-1, with 11 bases identical to TRBD2. Germline lookup yields CDR1 MNHNS and CDR2 SASEGT. This CDR3 region has 13 residues. V dropped 10 bases and J dropped 3; count of bases not matched to a gene: 5.

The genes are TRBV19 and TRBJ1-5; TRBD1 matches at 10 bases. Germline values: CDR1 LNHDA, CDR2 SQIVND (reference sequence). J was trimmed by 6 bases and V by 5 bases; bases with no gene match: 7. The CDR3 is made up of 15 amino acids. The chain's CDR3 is CASSPRQGAGQPQHF. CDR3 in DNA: TGTGCCAGTAGTCCTAGACAGGGGGCCGGTCAGCCCCAGCATTTT.

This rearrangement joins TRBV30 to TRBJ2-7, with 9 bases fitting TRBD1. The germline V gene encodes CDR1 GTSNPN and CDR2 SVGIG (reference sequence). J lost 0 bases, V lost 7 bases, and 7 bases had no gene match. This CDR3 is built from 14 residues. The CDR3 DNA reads TGTGCCTTCGACCGGGACAGGGCCTCCTACGAGCAGTACTTC. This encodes CAFDRDRASYEQYF.

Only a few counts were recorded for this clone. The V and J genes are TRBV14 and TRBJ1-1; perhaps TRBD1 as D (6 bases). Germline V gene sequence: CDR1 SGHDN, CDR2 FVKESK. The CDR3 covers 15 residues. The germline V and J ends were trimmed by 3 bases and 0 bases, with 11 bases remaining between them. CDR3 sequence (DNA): TGTGCCAGCAGCCAGAAACAGGGATTGAACACTGAAGCTTTCTTT. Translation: CASSQKQGLNTEAFF.

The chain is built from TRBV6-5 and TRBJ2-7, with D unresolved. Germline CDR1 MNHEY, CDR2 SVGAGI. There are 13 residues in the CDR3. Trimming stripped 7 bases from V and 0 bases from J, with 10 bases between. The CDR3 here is CASTGFSSYEQYF. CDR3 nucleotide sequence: TGTGCCAGCACCGGGTTCAGCTCCTACGAGCAGTACTTC.

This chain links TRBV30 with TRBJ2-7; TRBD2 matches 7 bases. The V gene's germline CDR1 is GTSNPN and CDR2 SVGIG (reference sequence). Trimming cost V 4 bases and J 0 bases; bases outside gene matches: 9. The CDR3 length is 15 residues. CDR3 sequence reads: CAWTYGGSPSYEQYF. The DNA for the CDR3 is TGTGCCTGGACCTACGGGGGGTCGCCCTCCTACGAGCAGTACTTC.

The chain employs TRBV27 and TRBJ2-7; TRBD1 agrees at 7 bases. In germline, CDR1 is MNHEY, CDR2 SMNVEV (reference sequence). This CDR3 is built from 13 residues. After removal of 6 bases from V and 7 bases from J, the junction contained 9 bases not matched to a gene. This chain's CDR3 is CASSLRGLGEQYF. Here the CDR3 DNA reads TGTGCCAGCAGCCTCAGGGGGTTGGGGGAGCAGTACTTC.